The sequence of this T cell receptor (beta chain) was determined in a study of shared clonotypes between healthy human individuals. A note on this clone: One end of the junction is discordant with germline, which a read error may explain.

Germline CDR1 is SSHAT and CDR2 is FNYEAQ (reference sequence). The CDR3 covers 13 residues. Measured with immunoSEQ multiplex PCR; TCRdb has only the in-frame clones, and not every one. The sample lists around 2,000,000 clones; around 95% were seen once. The receptor comes from a man between 18 and 35 years old in good health. The rearrangement links TRBV7-7 to TRBJ2-5, with D possibly matching TRBD1 (5 bases). Material for sequencing was naive CD4+ T cells sorted from blood. The subset is: CD45RA+ positively selected. The CDR3 region is CASSLGAEETQYF. CDR3 nucleotides: TGTGCTAGCAGCTTAGGGGCAGAAGAGACCCAGTACTTC. Complete variable domain (other parts from reference TRBV7-7 and TRBJ2-5): GAGVSQSPRYKVTKRGQDVTLRCDPISSHATLYWYQQALGQGPEFLTYFNYEAQPDKSGLPSDRFSAERPEGSISTLTIQRTEQRDSAMYRCASSLGAEETQYFGPGTRLLVL.